These 5 T cell receptor beta chains were all obtained from the same sample, sequenced in a study of T cell responses to AZD1222 COVID-19 vaccine. Assay used: immunoSEQ multiplex PCR; TCRdb lists only in-frame clones, some missing. The sample includes about 120,000 clones, roughly 90% seen only once; the top ten take about 8%. The starting material was peripheral blood, obtained 28 days after the second AZD1222 dose. Source of these receptors: an adult who received the AZD1222 COVID-19 vaccine.

This clone was observed a handful of times. The rearrangement uses TRBV7-9 and TRBJ2-5; D not certain. The CDR3 runs to 11 residues. CDR1 SEHNR and CDR2 FQNEAQ come from the germline V gene (reference sequence). Trimming removed 4 bases from V and 4 bases from J, with 4 bases in between. CDR3 loop: CASSSRETQYF. CDR3 nucleotides: TGTGCCAGCAGCTCCAGAGAGACCCAGTACTTC.

V usage is TRBV5-1 and J usage is TRBJ1-3; 9 positions match TRBD1. From germline, CDR1 is SGHRS and CDR2 YFSETQ. Losses at the gene ends were 4 bases for V and 4 bases for J; bases not matched to a gene: 9. The CDR3 consists of 16 residues. CDR3 in amino acids: CASSPWTGAMGNTIYF. For the CDR3, the DNA is TGCGCCAGCAGCCCCTGGACAGGGGCGATGGGAAACACCATATATTTT.

This clone has just one count. CDR3 sequence reads: CASSPARGAYEQYF. In DNA, the CDR3 is TGTGCCAGTAGCCCCGCGAGGGGAGCGTACGAGCAGTACTTC. J is TRBJ2-7 and V is TRBV19; D is tentatively TRBD1 or TRBD2 (5 bases each). V lost 6 bases and J lost 4, with 16 bases in between. The V gene's germline CDR1 is LNHDA and CDR2 SQIVND (reference sequence). The CDR3 loop spans 14 amino acids.

The chain carries TRBV2 and TRBJ1-5; D gene unclear. From germline, CDR1 is SNHLY and CDR2 FYNNEI. The germline V and J ends were trimmed by 8 bases and 5 bases, with 13 bases remaining between them. CDR3 length: 13 amino acids. CDR3 loop: CASEDTRDQPQHF. The CDR3 DNA is TGTGCCAGCGAAGATACTCGGGATCAGCCCCAGCATTTT. Variable domain in full (rest from reference TRBV2 and TRBJ1-5): EPEVTQTPSHQVTQMGQEVILRCVPISNHLYFYWYRQILGQKVEFLVSFYNNEISEKSEIFDDQFSVERPDGSNFTLKIRSTKLEDSAMYFCASEDTRDQPQHFGDGTRLSIL.

The rearrangement joins TRBV7-2 to TRBJ2-5; TRBD1 matches 7 bases. Germline V gene data show CDR1 as SGHTA and CDR2 as FQGNSA. This CDR3 contains 15 residues. With V trimmed by 7 bases and J by 2 bases, 10 bases remained unmatched. The CDR3 DNA is TGTGCCAGCACCCTACAGGGGCGCCCGCAAGAGACCCAGTACTTC. As protein: CASTLQGRPQETQYF.